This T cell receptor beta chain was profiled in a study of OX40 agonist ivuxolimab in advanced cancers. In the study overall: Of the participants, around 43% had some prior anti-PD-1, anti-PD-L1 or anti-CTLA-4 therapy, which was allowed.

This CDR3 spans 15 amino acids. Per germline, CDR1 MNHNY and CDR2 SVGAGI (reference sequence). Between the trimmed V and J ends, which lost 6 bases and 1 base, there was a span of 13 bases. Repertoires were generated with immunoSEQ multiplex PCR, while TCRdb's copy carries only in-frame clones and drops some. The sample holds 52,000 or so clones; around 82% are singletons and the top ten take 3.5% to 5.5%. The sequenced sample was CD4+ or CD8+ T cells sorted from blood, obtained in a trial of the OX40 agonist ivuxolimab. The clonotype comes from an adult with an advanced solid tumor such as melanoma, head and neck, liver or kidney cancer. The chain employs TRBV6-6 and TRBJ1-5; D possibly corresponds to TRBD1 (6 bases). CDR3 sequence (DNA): TGTGCCAGCAGCACGGGACAAACGAGCAATCAGCCCCAGCATTTT. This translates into CASSTGQTSNQPQHF.